This paragraph covers one T cell receptor beta chain sequence. The antigen is unknown. These data belong to a study of shared clonotypes between healthy human individuals. Points from the study as a whole: Naive CD4 clonotypes overlapped across a handful of donors at around 4.8%. Richness estimates generally favored naive over memory subsets.

Within Nashville, Tennessee resided all donors, each a Caucasian adult. Researchers partitioned CD4+ cells into CD45RA+ naive and CD45RA-negative memory subsets. Repertoires were generated with immunoSEQ multiplex PCR, while TCRdb's copy carries only in-frame clones and drops some. The table records about 2 million clones, roughly 95% of them present only once. Germline trimming cut 4 bases from V and 5 bases from J; bases unmatched to any gene: 3. Germline lookup yields CDR1 LNHNV and CDR2 YYDKDF (reference sequence). CDR3 size: 13 residues. This chain uses TRBV15 with TRBJ2-5; 8 nucleotides match TRBD1. Sequenced sample: naive CD4+ T cells sorted from blood. The subset here: CD45RA+ positively selected. This receptor was identified in a man in his late teens or twenties in good health. DNA of the CDR3: TGTGCCACCAGCAAGGGGGACAGGGAGACCCAGTACTTC. Residues: CATSKGDRETQYF.